The clone carrying this T cell receptor beta chain was recorded a few times. The target antigen is unknown. One junction end disagrees with the germline gene, perhaps due to a read error. The V gene's germline CDR1 is SSHAT and CDR2 FNYEAQ (reference sequence). The CDR3 is 13 amino acids. These data originate in a study of cytomegalovirus exposure and HLA in healthy donors. PCR involved 60 Vbeta and 13 Jbeta primers. Sequencing was performed with immunoSEQ multiplex PCR; in TCRdb, only in-frame clones are kept and a portion is missing. The sample contains hundreds of thousands of clones, over 80% of which appear only once. Study-wide results and caveats: The analysis excluded some indistinguishable V segments, including TRBV6-2 and TRBV6-3. Roughly uniform depth of sequencing across donors was assumed in presence/absence analyses. It emerged from a later analysis that several of the most significant clusters appeared to be linked to common viral pathogens.

The sequenced material came from PBMCs. The TCR sequence derives from a man aged 35 to 55 in good health and CMV-seropositive. V is TRBV7-7 and J is TRBJ2-7; the match to TRBD1 covers 11 bases. CDR3 coding DNA: TGTGCTAGCAGCTGGGGGACAGGGGGAGAGCAGTACTTC. Translating it yields CASSWGTGGEQYF.